One sample yielded the 22 T cell receptor beta chains listed below, sequenced in a study of T cell clonality in common variable immunodeficiency. Sequenced by immunoSEQ multiplex PCR; TCRdb stores in-frame clones only, minus some. The specimen has 80,000 or so clones, none found just once. The sample consisted of peripheral blood mononuclear cells. The receptors stem from a person aged 18 to 75 in good health.

This clone was counted ten times or more. The read gets to within 3 residues of the CDR3 end, and the germline J gene fills in the rest. The chain links TRBV5-1 to TRBJ1-1; D unresolved. Germline V lookup: CDR1 SGHRS, CDR2 YFSETQ. V lost 5 bases to trimming and J lost 0 bases, with 17 bases between them. This CDR3 region has 16 residues. CDR3 region: CASSLGHSTMNTEAFF. Incomplete CDR3 DNA: TGCGCCAGCAGTTTAGGTCATAGCACCATGAACACTGAA.

On this clone itself: The read stops 3 residues short of the end of the CDR3; the missing end is completed from the germline J gene. The chain employs TRBV6-2 or TRBV6-3 and TRBJ1-1; possible D gene TRBD1, 6 bases. The CDR3 sequence is 13 residues long. Germline V gene data show CDR1 as MNHEY and CDR2 as SVGEGT. The germline V and J ends were trimmed by 3 bases and 5 bases, with 10 bases remaining between them. The DNA read from the CDR3 is TGTGCCAGCAGTTATTCCGGGACAACTGAA. Its protein is CASSYSGTTE. The full CDR3 protein reads CASSYSGTTEAFF.

This clone was recorded at least ten times. The CDR3 protein is CASSLSLAVQETQYF. CDR3 bases read: TGTGCCAGCAGCTTATCCCTAGCGGTCCAAGAGACC. The J gene is TRBJ2-5, the V gene TRBV7-9, with 7 bases aligning to TRBD2. Read data end 3 residues before the CDR3 end; the end is taken from the germline J gene. This CDR3 has 15 residues. CDR1 is SEHNR and CDR2 is FQNEAQ in the germline V gene (reference sequence). V lost 2 bases to trimming and J lost 1 base; unmatched junction nucleotides: 4.

This clone was seen many times. The CDR3 end is not reached by the read, which stops 3 residues before it; the germline J gene fills it in. The chain is built from TRBV12-3 or TRBV12-4 and TRBJ1-5; D unresolved. This CDR3 comprises 14 residues. The V end was cut by 3 bases, the J end by 7 bases, with 13 bases between. The sequenced CDR3 bases are TGTGCCAGCAGTTTTGGAAGGGCGGGCCAGCCC. The encoded protein is CASSFGRAGQP. The complete CDR3 protein is CASSFGRAGQPQHF.

In this sample, this clone turned up many times. With the read ending 3 residues before the CDR3 end, the germline J gene is used to fill in that end. The chain is built from TRBV10-3 and TRBJ2-1; D is perhaps TRBD2 (6 bases). Trimming stripped 3 bases from V and 0 bases from J, with 18 bases between. This CDR3 contains 18 residues. Germline values: CDR1 ENHRY, CDR2 SYGVKD. CDR3 bases read: TGTGCCATCAGTGACCTTAGGGCTAGCGCCAGCTCCTACAATGAG. This translates into CAISDLRASASSYNE. The CDR3 in its entirety is CAISDLRASASSYNEQFF.

Remarks on this clone: The CDR3 goes on 3 residues after the read ends, and that part is filled in from the germline J gene. V is TRBV6-4 and J is TRBJ2-3; 10 positions match TRBD2. J gave up 2 bases and V 2 bases, and 4 bases lay outside the gene matches. The CDR3 is 16 residues long. Germline CDR1 is MRHNA and CDR2 is SNTAGT. The CDR3 here is CASSDEAGGPTDTQYF. The CDR3 bases that were read are TGTGCCAGCAGTGACGAAGCGGGAGGGCCCACAGATACG.

This clone appeared many times. The read terminates 3 residues before the CDR3 end, so the remaining end is supplied by the germline J gene. The chain joins TRBV24-1 to TRBJ2-1; 9 bases fit TRBD1. Germline CDR1 reads KGHDR; CDR2 reads SFDVKD. V lost 3 bases to trimming and J lost 4 bases; unmatched junction nucleotides: 6. This CDR3 spans 16 amino acids. The DNA read from the CDR3 is TGTGCCACCAGTGATCGTGACAGGGGGGCGTACAATGAG. Protein: CATSDRDRGAYNE. The whole CDR3 reads CATSDRDRGAYNEQFF.

This clone was recorded at least ten times. The read halts 3 residues ahead of the CDR3 end, with the missing end drawn from the germline J gene. This rearrangement joins TRBV28 to TRBJ2-7; weak D call: TRBD1 (6 bases). CDR1 is MDHEN and CDR2 is SYDVKM in the germline V gene. V lost 7 bases, J lost 2 bases, and 15 bases lay in between. CDR3 length: 14 residues. The CDR3 reads CASNRQVGTYEQYF. The CDR3 bases that were read are TGTGCCAGCAACAGACAGGTGGGGACCTACGAG.

This clone was detected a few times. The read finishes 3 residues shy of the CDR3 end, and the germline J gene is used to complete it. The chain has TRBV19 and TRBJ1-1; D is unresolved. The length of the CDR3 is 14 residues. Germline assignment: CDR1 LNHDA and CDR2 SQIVND (reference sequence). V was shortened by 3 bases and J by 2 bases, with 10 bases between the two germline ends. CDR3: CASSIKGTNTEAFF. Incomplete CDR3 DNA: TGTGCCAGTAGTATTAAGGGCACCAACACTGAA. Drawing the rest from reference TRBV19 and TRBJ1-1, the complete variable domain is DGGITQSPKYLFRKEGQNVTLSCEQNLNHDAMYWYRQDPGQGLRLIYYSQIVNDFQKGDIAEGYSVSREKKESFPLTVTSAQKNPTAFYLCASSIKGTNTEAFFGQGTRLTVV.

This clone was recorded many times. Read data end 3 residues before the CDR3 end; the end is taken from the germline J gene. This sequence joins TRBV20-1 and TRBJ2-3; 12 bases align to TRBD2. This CDR3 is built from 18 residues. Germline values: CDR1 DFQATT, CDR2 SNEGSKA (reference sequence). This CDR3 is CTTNTRASGRASTDTQYF. The sequenced part of the CDR3 DNA is TGCACCACCAACACCCGAGCTAGCGGGAGGGCCAGCACAGATACG.

This clone has a count of ten or more. The missing CDR3 end, 3 residues past where the read stops, is filled in from the germline J gene. The J gene is TRBJ1-1, the V gene TRBV2; TRBD1 aligns across 7 bases. Germline CDR1 SNHLY, CDR2 FYNNEI. Germline trimming cut 2 bases from V and 6 bases from J; bases unmatched to any gene: 9. The CDR3 is 15 residues long. CDR3: CASSELTGELAEAFF. The CDR3 DNA, read in part, is TGTGCCAGCAGTGAACTCACAGGGGAGTTAGCTGAA.

This clone was seen repeatedly, ten times or more. Read sequence stops 3 residues before the CDR3 end, and the germline J gene provides the missing end. V and J are TRBV10-1 and TRBJ2-3; D call uncertain. The germline CDR1 and CDR2 sequences are WNHNN and SYGVQD (reference sequence). This CDR3 spans 15 amino acids. V lost 0 bases and J 0 bases, leaving 7 bases between the germline ends. This chain's CDR3 is CASSESGASTDTQYF. The CDR3 DNA, read in part, is TGCGCCAGCAGTGAGTCAGGTGCTAGCACAGATACG.

This clone was counted at least ten times. Sequencing ends 3 residues short of the CDR3 end; the germline J gene provides the rest. This chain connects TRBV7-2 to TRBJ2-7; 8 bases map to TRBD1. The CDR3 runs 14 residues. CDR1 is SGHTA and CDR2 is FQGNSA in the germline V gene. Unmatched junction bases numbered 4, after V lost 2 bases and J lost 4 bases. Partial CDR3 DNA: TGTGCCAGCAGCTTAAGGACAGGGTTATACGAG. Translated, it gives CASSLRTGLYE. The whole CDR3 region reads CASSLRTGLYEQYF.

This clone was counted many times. Read data end 3 residues before the CDR3 end; the end is taken from the germline J gene. J is TRBJ2-1 and V is TRBV20-1, with TRBD2 identical over 8 bases. CDR1 and CDR2 from the germline V gene are DFQATT and SNEGSKA (reference sequence). The CDR3 has 16 residues. Losses at the gene ends were 3 bases for V and 3 bases for J; bases not matched to a gene: 10. CDR3 bases read: TGCAGTGCTAGTCGGTTAGCGGGGAGTGGCTACAATGAG. Translated, it gives CSASRLAGSGYNE. The entire CDR3 is CSASRLAGSGYNEQFF.

This clone has at least ten counts. From the germline J gene comes the end of the CDR3, since the read stops 3 residues before it. The chain combines TRBV20-1 with TRBJ2-4; 10 nucleotides align to TRBD2. CDR3 size: 15 residues. The J segment lost 3 bases and the V segment lost 4 bases, leaving 6 bases of the junction unmatched. The germline V gene has CDR1 DFQATT and CDR2 SNEGSKA (reference sequence). The sequenced CDR3 bases are TGCAGTGCTAAAAAAATAGCGGGAGGCAAAAACATT. It yields the protein CSAKKIAGGKNI. In full, the CDR3 reads CSAKKIAGGKNIQYF.

This clone was recorded at least ten times. Coverage ceases 3 residues before the CDR3 finishes, and the germline J gene fills in the end. The chain recombines TRBV30 with TRBJ2-7; TRBD1 aligns across 12 bases. CDR1 GTSNPN and CDR2 SVGIG come from the germline V gene (reference sequence). V trimming: 3 bases; J trimming: 6 bases; junction bases outside the gene matches: 6. This CDR3 region has 14 residues. CDR3: CAWRGGTGGSEQYF. CDR3 bases read: TGTGCCTGGAGGGGAGGGACAGGGGGCTCCGAG.

This clone was seen many times. Read data end 3 residues before the CDR3 end; the end is taken from the germline J gene. The chain is built from TRBV7-2 and TRBJ2-2, with 9 bases aligning to TRBD1. Germline values: CDR1 SGHTA, CDR2 FQGNSA. The ends lost 5 bases at V and 5 bases at J; junction bases unmatched: 6. The CDR3 has 15 residues. CDR3 sequence: CASSIGQGRTGELFF. CDR3 DNA, as far as it was read: TGTGCCAGCAGCATAGGACAGGGGCGGACCGGGGAG. The whole variable domain, filled in from reference TRBV7-2 and TRBJ2-2, reads GAGVSQSPSNKVTEKGKDVELRCDPISGHTALYWYRQSLGQGLEFLIYFQGNSAPDKSGLPSDRFSAERTGGSVSTLTIQRTQQEDSAVYLCASSIGQGRTGELFFGEGSRLTVL.

The sample holds many counts of this clone. The sequence runs out 3 residues before the end of the CDR3; the remainder is reconstructed from the germline J gene. V is TRBV18 and J is TRBJ1-6, with 7 bases fitting TRBD1. The CDR3 length is 15 residues. Germline CDR1 KGHSH, CDR2 LQKENI. J was trimmed by 2 bases and V by 5 bases; bases with no gene match: 3. The CDR3 loop is CASSAGTAYNSPLHF. Incomplete CDR3 DNA: TGTGCCAGCTCAGCTGGGACAGCCTATAATTCACCC.

This clone was picked up many times. The read terminates 3 residues ahead of where the CDR3 ends, so the germline J gene completes it. V and J are TRBV18 and TRBJ1-1; unclear D gene. There are 16 residues in the CDR3. The V end lost 2 bases, the J end lost 0 bases, and 13 bases lay between the germline ends. Per the germline V gene, CDR1 is KGHSH and CDR2 is LQKENI. The CDR3 loop is CASSPTHRPMNTEAFF. The CDR3 DNA, read in part, is TGTGCCAGCTCACCAACACACCGTCCCATGAACACTGAA.

This clone has ten or more counts. The CDR3 spells CASSPGTGRGYTF. CDR3 DNA, as far as it was read: TGTGCCAGCAGCCCCGGGACAGGCCGTGGC. The chain joins TRBV6-2 or TRBV6-3 to TRBJ1-2, with 8 nucleotides matching TRBD1. Read data end 3 residues before the CDR3 end; the end is taken from the germline J gene. J lost 7 bases, V lost 6 bases, and 7 bases had no gene match. This CDR3 has 13 residues. CDR1 and CDR2 from the germline V gene are MNHEY and SVGEGT.

Ten or more counts support this clone. The read finishes 3 residues shy of the CDR3 end, and the germline J gene is used to complete it. The chain links TRBV5-5 to TRBJ1-1; 8 bases match TRBD1. The CDR3 loop spans 15 amino acids. Germline V gene sequence: CDR1 SGHKS, CDR2 YYEKEE (reference sequence). The J segment lost 2 bases and the V segment lost 2 bases, leaving 5 bases of the junction unmatched. The part of the CDR3 DNA that was read is TGTGCCAGCAGCTTTTTCGGGACAGGTAACACTGAA. Translation gives CASSFFGTGNTE. The whole CDR3 reads CASSFFGTGNTEAFF.

Ten or more counts support this clone. Read data end 3 residues before the CDR3 end; the end is taken from the germline J gene. This chain connects TRBV10-2 to TRBJ2-5; TRBD2 aligns across 14 bases. After removal of 2 bases from V and 5 bases from J, the junction contained 1 base not matched to a gene. The CDR3 is 15 amino acids. The germline CDR1 and CDR2 sequences are WSHSY and SAAADI. The covered CDR3 bases are TGCGCCAGCAGTGAGGGGACTAGCGGGAGTGAGACC. It translates to CASSEGTSGSET. The entire CDR3 reads CASSEGTSGSETQYF.